This TCR beta chain comes out of a study of cytotoxic CD8 clonotypes in ibrutinib-treated CLL. Looking at the study overall: After a median around 12 months on treatment (6 to 36), response samples were drawn.

The CDR3 spans 15 residues. J gave up 5 bases and V 3 bases, and 5 bases lay outside the gene matches. Germline lookup yields CDR1 KGHSH and CDR2 LQKENI. Produced via immunoSEQ multiplex PCR; TCRdb's table is partial and in-frame only. The sample carries 75,000 to 80,000 clones, over 80% recorded once. This receptor was taken from a human donor with chronic lymphocytic leukemia. The chain carries TRBV18 and TRBJ2-1, with 9 bases that match TRBD2. The specimen was PBMCs, collected after 24 months of ibrutinib treatment. CDR3 protein: CASSPGLAANNEQFF. The CDR3 DNA sequence: TGTGCCAGCTCACCGGGACTAGCAGCCAACAATGAGCAGTTCTTC.